The clone carrying this TCR beta chain has a single count. Its target is unknown. Trimming cost V 4 bases and J 4 bases; bases outside gene matches: 2. Germline CDR1 and CDR2: MNHNS and SASEGT. The CDR3 loop spans 13 amino acids. Vbeta (60) and Jbeta (13) primers were used in the PCR. The protocol was immunoSEQ multiplex PCR, while the TCRdb copy is restricted to in-frame clones and leaves out a portion. The sample shows 150,000 to 200,000 clones, 77% of them seen only once. These data belong to a study of cytomegalovirus exposure and HLA in healthy donors. Study outcomes and limitations: Beyond CMV serostatus, there was no information to go on about immune exposure.

The clonotype originates from a woman between 35 and 50 years old in good health and CMV-seropositive. The sequencing input was PBMCs. The chain links TRBV6-1 to TRBJ1-2; 8 nucleotides align to TRBD1. The CDR3 DNA sequence: TGTGCCAGCAGTGCCGACAGGGGCTATGGCTACACCTTC. It encodes CASSADRGYGYTF.